This T cell receptor beta chain was documented in a study of cytomegalovirus exposure and HLA in healthy donors. Overall study results and limits: The study assumed roughly uniform donor sequencing depth for presence/absence analyses.

Trimming removed 0 bases from V and 4 bases from J; junction bases left unmatched: 7. This CDR3 region has 16 residues. Germline lookup yields CDR1 SGDLS and CDR2 YYNGEE. At collection, donors were nominally healthy, but unrecorded immune exposures were probable. The table lists this clone with a count of one. Its antigen is undetermined. This PCR relied on a set of 60 Vbeta primers and 13 Jbeta primers. The authors' processing: Later, an analysis found about 83 million unique TCR beta chains, and about 9.9 million of these were shared. Sequencing used immunoSEQ multiplex PCR; TCRdb keeps in-frame clones, though not all of them. D and trimming come from the DNA, and the V and J calls and clone size come from that table. This sample carries approximately 120,000 clones, 80% of them seen once, and the ten largest clones take around 10%.

Input material: PBMCs. The receptor was derived from a man aged 25-40 years in good health and CMV-seropositive. This chain joins TRBV9 and TRBJ2-3, with 8 bases aligning to TRBD1. The CDR3 coding sequence is TGTGCCAGCAGCGTAGGGACAGGGACGACGGCAGATACGCAGTATTTT. This translates into CASSVGTGTTADTQYF.